This T cell receptor beta chain was sequenced in a study of beta chain features in type 1 diabetes. Study results and caveats: Researchers reported that naive, central memory and Treg TCRB repertoires appeared more similar in patients than in healthy donors. Type 1 diabetes patients showed a moderate but significant shortening of TCRB CDR3s in all four CD4+ subsets.

Every isolated RNA sample was fully reverse transcribed, so sequencing captured expressed TCRB transcripts. Sequencing was performed with immunoSEQ multiplex PCR; in TCRdb, only in-frame clones are kept and a portion is missing. This sample has hundreds of thousands of clones, with around an eighth found just once. This clone was observed a handful of times. Its antigen is unidentified. The CDR3 runs to 12 residues. V shed 7 bases and J shed 7 bases, with 13 bases lying between them. Germline CDR1 reads MDHEN; CDR2 reads SYDVKM. Sequenced material: naive CD4+ T cells from blood. This sequence joins TRBV28 and TRBJ1-2, with TRBD1 as a possible D gene (5 bases). This receptor was taken from a man aged 18 to 30 in good health. The CDR3 here is CASNTGSIGYTF. DNA for the CDR3: TGTGCCAGCAATACAGGATCTATTGGCTACACCTTC.